These 28 T cell receptor beta chains came from one sample sequenced in a study of T cell repertoires in cytomegalovirus infection (dated by TCRdb to the late 2010s). Sequencing was carried out with an Illumina HiSeq 1500. The raw public reads went through TCRdb reprocessing: fastp at Q25, MiXCR clone calling, in-frame beta chains kept. CDR3 protein duplicates are merged, each entry listing the most common genes and DNA. The sample table shows approximately 750,000 distinct CDR3 sequences, and 35% to 45% are seen once. Jointly, the top ten make up about 2.8% of the sample. Sequenced sample: PBMCs. The source of these receptors is a human donor in good health (CMV status not recorded). Some clones in this sample may be carry-over from other donors' samples.

CDR3 nucleotide sequence: TGTGCCATCAGTGGACCACAGGGGGAAAGAAAAGCTTTCTTT. Its translation is CAISGPQGERKAFF. The rearrangement joins TRBV10-3 to TRBJ1-1, with TRBD1 matching 8 bases. V lost 4 bases, J lost 9 bases, and 10 bases stayed unmatched. This CDR3 contains 14 residues. In germline, CDR1 is ENHRY, CDR2 SYGVKD.

This chain uses TRBV6-2 or TRBV6-3 with TRBJ1-5; D gene ambiguous. CDR1 and CDR2 from the germline V gene are MNHEY and SVGEGT. Trimming pared 5 bases from V and 0 bases from J, leaving 11 bases between. The length of the CDR3 is 15 residues. The CDR3 bases are TGTGCCAGCAGTGTGGTCTACGGTAGCAATCAGCCCCAGCATTTT. Its protein is CASSVVYGSNQPQHF.

In its sample, this clonotype was seen many times. V and J are TRBV7-9 and TRBJ1-1; D remains ambiguous. The CDR3 loop spans 14 amino acids. The germline V and J ends were trimmed by 2 bases and 3 bases, with 10 bases remaining between them. Germline CDR1 and CDR2: SEHNR and FQNEAQ (reference sequence). CDR3 sequence: CASSLIGPDTEAFF. The CDR3 bases are TGTGCCAGCAGCTTAATTGGCCCGGACACTGAAGCTTTCTTT.

The rearrangement uses TRBV6-2 or TRBV6-3 and TRBJ1-4; D is unclear. The CDR3 extends over 13 amino acids. Per the germline V gene, CDR1 is MNHEY and CDR2 is SVGEGT. The V end was cut by 5 bases, the J end by 10 bases, with 14 bases between. CDR3 DNA: TGTGCCAGCAGTCAAACTTTGGGCGTAAAACTGTTTTTT. Translated, it gives CASSQTLGVKLFF.

Notes on this clonotype: A much larger clone is a single base away; this may be a read error. This is likely a read error, given that the CDR3 carries no conserved phenylalanine or tryptophan at its end. This rearrangement joins TRBV7-2 to TRBJ1-2, with a weak D call TRBD1 (6 bases). The CDR3 runs 13 residues. V was clipped by 4 bases and J by 2 bases, with 8 bases between them. Looked up from germline, CDR1 is SGHTA and CDR2 is FQGNSA. CDR3 sequence: CASSSTGNYGYTC. The CDR3 DNA follows: TGTGCCAGCAGCTCGACAGGAAACTATGGCTACACCTGC.

This clonotype was detected once. Since no conserved phenylalanine or tryptophan closes the CDR3, a read error is the likely cause. The chain recombines TRBV14 with TRBJ1-2; unclear D gene. The CDR3 has 13 amino acids. Germline assignment: CDR1 SGHDN and CDR2 FVKESK. V was cut by 0 bases and J by 4 bases, with 6 bases left in between. The CDR3 coding sequence is TGTGCCAGCAGCCAAGATTACAGCTATGGCTACACCTTA. This gives the protein CASSQDYSYGYTL.

This clonotype occurred a few times. The rearrangement uses TRBV12-3 or TRBV12-4 and TRBJ2-5; possible D gene TRBD1, 6 bases. The CDR3 loop spans 13 amino acids. Trimming cost V 6 bases and J 3 bases, with 11 bases left between them. CDR3 loop: CASSPRTEETQYF. Here the CDR3 DNA reads TGTGCCAGCAGCCCCCGGACAGAAGAGACCCAGTACTTC.

The rearrangement uses TRBV11-1 and TRBJ1-1; D is unclear. The CDR3 covers 14 residues. In germline, CDR1 is SGHAT, CDR2 FQDESV (reference sequence). Trimming took 3 bases from V and 5 from J, leaving 13 bases between them. CDR3 sequence reads: CASSFWGVGTEAFF. In DNA form, the CDR3 reads TGTGCCAGCAGCTTCTGGGGAGTGGGAACTGAAGCTTTCTTT.

The chain carries TRBV6-5 and TRBJ1-5, with 7 bases fitting TRBD1. Germline V lookup: CDR1 MNHEY, CDR2 SVGAGI. This CDR3 has 20 residues. V lost 2 bases, J lost 5 bases, and 21 bases stayed unmatched. DNA for the CDR3: TGTGCCAGCAGTTACAGGGCTACAGGGGCTAGTGGGCGGCTGCATCAGCCCCAGCATTTT. This encodes CASSYRATGASGRLHQPQHF.

In regard to this clonotype: At one end the junction does not follow the germline gene, possibly because of a read error. This chain links TRBV11-2 with TRBJ2-3; TRBD2 matches at 8 bases. This CDR3 spans 18 amino acids. The germline V gene has CDR1 SGHAT and CDR2 FQNNGV. The CDR3 DNA reads as TGTGCCAGCAGTCCACGGGGCCATAGCGGGAAGGGCACAAATACGCAGTATTTT. This sequence encodes CASSPRGHSGKGTNTQYF.

Points on this clonotype: One end of the junction varies from germline; a read error may be responsible. The rearrangement links TRBV13 to TRBJ2-1; the match to TRBD2 covers 8 bases. The germline CDR1 and CDR2 sequences are PRHDT and FYEKMQ (reference sequence). The length of the CDR3 is 13 residues. The DNA for the CDR3 is TGTGCTAGCAGCTCCAGCGGGAGCGATGAGCAGGTCTTC. This gives the protein CASSSSGSDEQVF.

This clonotype was seen a handful of times. V is TRBV10-2 and J is TRBJ2-7; the D call may be TRBD1 or TRBD2 (6 bases each). The germline CDR1 and CDR2 sequences are WSHSY and SAAADI. The germline V and J ends were trimmed by 3 bases and 1 base, with 10 bases remaining between them. This CDR3 is 14 amino acids long. CDR3 loop: CASSDRGGSYEQYF. DNA for the CDR3: TGCGCCAGCAGTGACAGGGGAGGTTCCTACGAGCAGTACTTC.

This clonotype was counted many times. The gene calls are TRBV5-6 and TRBJ2-1; weak D call: TRBD2 (6 bases). Trimming took off 0 bases at V and 7 bases at J, with 11 bases between the two ends. Germline V gives CDR1 SGHDT, CDR2 YYEEEE. The CDR3 extends over 14 amino acids. Here the CDR3 reads CASSLANAGNEQFF. The CDR3 region has the DNA TGTGCCAGCAGCTTGGCCAACGCGGGAAATGAGCAGTTCTTC.

In regard to this clonotype: The germline gene is not matched at one end of the junction; a read error may be the cause. The chain carries TRBV7-2 and TRBJ1-1; D is possibly TRBD1 (5 bases). The CDR3 has 14 amino acids. CDR1 and CDR2 from the germline V gene are SGHTA and FQGNSA. CDR3 protein: CASSFSGEGTVAFF. The CDR3, as DNA: TGTGCCAGCAGCTTCTCTGGGGAGGGGACTGTAGCTTTCTTT.

In its sample, this clonotype was seen a few times. The chain has TRBV28 and TRBJ1-4; 8 bases agree with TRBD1. The CDR3 loop spans 15 amino acids. Per the germline V gene, CDR1 is MDHEN and CDR2 is SYDVKM. V trimming: 6 bases; J trimming: 10 bases; junction bases outside the gene matches: 13. As DNA, the CDR3 is TGTGCCAGCAGCCCAAGGCCAGGGGGCAGCGGAAAACTGTTTTTT. This encodes CASSPRPGGSGKLFF.

This chain connects TRBV6-5 to TRBJ1-1, with D maybe TRBD1 (6 bases). Trimming took 2 bases from V and 3 from J, leaving 16 bases between them. Per the germline V gene, CDR1 is MNHEY and CDR2 is SVGAGI. The CDR3 has 16 residues. As DNA, the CDR3 is TGTGCCAGCAGTTACGGGGGGGGGCGCGGGGACACTGAAGCTTTCTTT. Amino acid sequence: CASSYGGGRGDTEAFF.

This clonotype has only a few counts. This chain uses TRBV7-2 with TRBJ2-3, with 9 positions matching TRBD2. This CDR3 region has 18 residues. The germline V gene has CDR1 SGHTA and CDR2 FQGNSA. Germline trimming cut 3 bases from V and 7 bases from J; bases unmatched to any gene: 17. CDR3 DNA: TGTGCCAGCAGCTTTACGACCTCTGGCGGGGGGGCCGTTAATACGCAGTATTTT. The encoded protein is CASSFTTSGGGAVNTQYF.

In its sample, this clonotype was seen many times. The rearrangement links TRBV7-8 to TRBJ2-7; 14 bases line up with TRBD2. Germline loops: CDR1 SGHVS, CDR2 FQNEAQ. Trimming removed 3 bases from V and 5 bases from J; junction bases left unmatched: 3. The CDR3 runs 15 residues. In nucleotides, the CDR3 is TGTGCCAGCAGCTTGCGACTAGCGGGAGGGAACGAGCAGTACTTC. The encoded protein is CASSLRLAGGNEQYF.

Only a few counts were recorded for this clonotype. CDR3 region: CASSEDNGELFF. The CDR3 region has the DNA TGTGCCAGCAGTGAAGATAACGGGGAGCTGTTTTTT. The chain uses TRBV6-1 and TRBJ2-2; D is uncertain. Per the germline V gene, CDR1 is MNHNS and CDR2 is SASEGT. CDR3 length: 12 residues. Trimming shortened V by 1 base and J by 7 bases, and 4 bases separated the two germline ends.

This chain uses TRBV7-9 with TRBJ2-5; 7 nucleotides align to TRBD1. This CDR3 has 15 amino acids. With 6 bases clipped from V and 5 bases from J, the junction kept 12 bases outside the gene matches. Germline CDR1 SEHNR, CDR2 FQNEAQ (reference sequence). The DNA for the CDR3 is TGTGCCAGCAGTTATAAAGGGGGCGCAGGGGAGACCCAGTACTTC. Protein sequence: CASSYKGGAGETQYF.

Turning to this clonotype: Given the absence of the conserved phenylalanine or tryptophan at the CDR3 end, a read error is likely. The chain is built from TRBV7-6 and TRBJ1-5; 7 bases agree with TRBD1. Looked up from germline, CDR1 is SGHVS and CDR2 is FNYEAQ. The CDR3 is 15 residues long. DNA of the CDR3: TGTGCCAGCAGCTTAGAATCTACAGGGGTTCAGCCACAGCATCTT. Amino acid sequence: CASSLESTGVQPQHL.

This clonotype has more than one count but fewer than ten. This chain connects TRBV6-1 to TRBJ2-1; D call uncertain. This CDR3 comprises 15 residues. V gave up 2 bases and J gave up 8 bases, with 16 bases separating them. Germline-derived CDR1 and CDR2 are MNHNS and SASEGT. CDR3 sequence (DNA): TGTGCCAGCAGTGAACCCGGTAGGGTTAGATATGAGCAGTTCTTC. This translates into CASSEPGRVRYEQFF.

The chain couples TRBV28 to TRBJ1-1, with TRBD1 matching over 8 bases. CDR3 size: 14 residues. Germline assignment: CDR1 MDHEN and CDR2 SYDVKM. Germline trimming cut 6 bases from V and 4 bases from J; bases unmatched to any gene: 7. CDR3 protein: CASRTTGESTEAFF. Here the CDR3 DNA reads TGTGCCAGCAGAACGACAGGGGAGAGCACTGAAGCTTTCTTT.

This clonotype occurred a few times. The rearrangement links TRBV28 to TRBJ1-2, with 7 bases lining up with TRBD1. Germline-derived CDR1 and CDR2 are MDHEN and SYDVKM. V shed 3 bases, J shed 3 bases, and the junction held 25 bases outside the gene matches. This CDR3 spans 21 amino acids. The CDR3 region has the DNA TGTGCCAGCAGTTTTCTCCTCTCATCTCCTCTTGGCACAGGGGTGGACTATGGCTACACCTTC. Translation gives CASSFLLSSPLGTGVDYGYTF.

V and J are TRBV9 and TRBJ1-2; TRBD1 might be the D (6 bases). The CDR3 is 13 amino acids. Trimming stripped 3 bases from V and 7 bases from J, with 13 bases between. Germline assignment: CDR1 SGDLS and CDR2 YYNGEE. In DNA, the CDR3 is TGTGCCAGCAGCGGAAACAGGGTATTTGGCTACACCTTC. It translates to CASSGNRVFGYTF.

This clonotype was counted a single time. This chain links TRBV27 with TRBJ2-7; the D is unclear. The ends were cut back, 5 bases at V and 2 bases at J, with 16 bases in the middle. Germline assignment: CDR1 MNHEY and CDR2 SMNVEV (reference sequence). The CDR3 runs 15 residues. The DNA for the CDR3 is TGTGCCAGCAGTCCAGAGGTTGCCACCACCTACGAGCAGTACTTC. Encoded protein: CASSPEVATTYEQYF.

The chain is built from TRBV10-3 and TRBJ2-1; 9 bases fit TRBD1. Trimming removed 10 bases from V and 5 bases from J; junction bases left unmatched: 9. Germline V gene sequence: CDR1 ENHRY, CDR2 SYGVKD. This CDR3 is 14 amino acids long. The chain's CDR3 is CATNKGQGDNEQFF. The CDR3 nucleotides are TGTGCCACAAATAAGGGACAGGGAGACAATGAGCAGTTCTTC.

In this sample, this clonotype turned up a few times. The V and J genes are TRBV12-3 or TRBV12-4 and TRBJ1-1; no clear D. CDR3 length: 13 amino acids. V dropped 4 bases and J dropped 0 bases, with 6 bases sitting between them. CDR3 coding DNA: TGTGCCAGCAGTTCCAAAGTGAACACTGAAGCTTTCTTT. Translation: CASSSKVNTEAFF.